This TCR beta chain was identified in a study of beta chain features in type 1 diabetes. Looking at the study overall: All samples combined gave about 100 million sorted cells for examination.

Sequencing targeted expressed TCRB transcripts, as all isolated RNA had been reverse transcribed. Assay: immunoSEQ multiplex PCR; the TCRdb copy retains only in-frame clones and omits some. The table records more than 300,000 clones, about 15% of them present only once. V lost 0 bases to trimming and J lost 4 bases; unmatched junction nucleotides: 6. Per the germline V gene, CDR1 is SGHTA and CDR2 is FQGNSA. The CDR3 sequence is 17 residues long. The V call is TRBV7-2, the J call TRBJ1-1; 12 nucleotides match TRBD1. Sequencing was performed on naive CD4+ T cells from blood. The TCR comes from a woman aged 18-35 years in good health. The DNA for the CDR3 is TGTGCCAGCAGCTTAGCGGGACAGGGGGCTCGAGGCACTGAAGCTTTCTTT. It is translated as CASSLAGQGARGTEAFF.